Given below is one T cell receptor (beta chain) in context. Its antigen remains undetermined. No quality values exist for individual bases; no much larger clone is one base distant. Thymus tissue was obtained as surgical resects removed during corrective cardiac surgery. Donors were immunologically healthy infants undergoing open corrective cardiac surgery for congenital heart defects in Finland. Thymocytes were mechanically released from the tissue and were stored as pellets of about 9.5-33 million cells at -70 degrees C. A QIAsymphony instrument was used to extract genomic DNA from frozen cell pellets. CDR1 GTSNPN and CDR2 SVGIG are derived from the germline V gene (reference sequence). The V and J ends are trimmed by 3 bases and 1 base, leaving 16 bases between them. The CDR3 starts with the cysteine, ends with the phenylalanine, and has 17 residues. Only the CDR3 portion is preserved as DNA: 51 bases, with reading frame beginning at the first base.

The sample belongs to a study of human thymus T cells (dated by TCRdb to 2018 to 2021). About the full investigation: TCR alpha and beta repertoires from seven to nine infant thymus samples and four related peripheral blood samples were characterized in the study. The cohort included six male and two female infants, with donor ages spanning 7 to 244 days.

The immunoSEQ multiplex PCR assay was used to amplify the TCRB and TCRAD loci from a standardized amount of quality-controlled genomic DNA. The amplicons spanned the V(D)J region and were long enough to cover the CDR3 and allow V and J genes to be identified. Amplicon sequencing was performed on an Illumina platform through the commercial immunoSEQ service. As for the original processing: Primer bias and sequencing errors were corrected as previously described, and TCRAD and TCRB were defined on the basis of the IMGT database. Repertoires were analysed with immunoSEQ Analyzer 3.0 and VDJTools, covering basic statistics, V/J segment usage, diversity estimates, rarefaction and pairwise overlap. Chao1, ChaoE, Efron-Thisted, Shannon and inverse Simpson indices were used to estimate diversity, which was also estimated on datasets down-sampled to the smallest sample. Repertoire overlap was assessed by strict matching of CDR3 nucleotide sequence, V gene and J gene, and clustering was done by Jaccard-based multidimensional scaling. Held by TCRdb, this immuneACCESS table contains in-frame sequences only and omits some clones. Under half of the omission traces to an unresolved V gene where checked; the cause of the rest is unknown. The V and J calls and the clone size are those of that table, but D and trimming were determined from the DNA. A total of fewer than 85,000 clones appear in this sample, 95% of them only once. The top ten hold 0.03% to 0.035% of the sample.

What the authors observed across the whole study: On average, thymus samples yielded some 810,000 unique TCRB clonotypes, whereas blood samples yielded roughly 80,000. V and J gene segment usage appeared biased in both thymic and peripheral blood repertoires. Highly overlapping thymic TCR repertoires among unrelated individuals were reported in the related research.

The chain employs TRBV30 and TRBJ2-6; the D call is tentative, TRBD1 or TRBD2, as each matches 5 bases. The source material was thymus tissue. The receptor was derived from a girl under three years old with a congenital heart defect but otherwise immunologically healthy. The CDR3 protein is CAWSPGTVESGANVLTF. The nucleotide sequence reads TGTGCCTGGAGCCCAGGGACGGTGGAGTCTGGGGCCAACGTCCTGACTTTC.